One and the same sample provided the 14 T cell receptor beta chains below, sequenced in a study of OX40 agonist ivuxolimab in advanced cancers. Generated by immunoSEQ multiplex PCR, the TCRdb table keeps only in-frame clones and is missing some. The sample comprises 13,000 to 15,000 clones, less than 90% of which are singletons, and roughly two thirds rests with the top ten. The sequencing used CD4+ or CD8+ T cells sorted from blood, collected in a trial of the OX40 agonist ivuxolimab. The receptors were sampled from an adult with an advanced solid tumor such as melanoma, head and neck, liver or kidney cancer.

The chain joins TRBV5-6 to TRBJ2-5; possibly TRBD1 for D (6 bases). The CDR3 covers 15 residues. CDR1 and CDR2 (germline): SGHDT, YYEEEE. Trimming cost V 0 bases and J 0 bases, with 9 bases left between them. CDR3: CASSLAGQYQETQYF. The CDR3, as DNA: TGTGCCAGCAGCTTGGCGGGACAATACCAAGAGACCCAGTACTTC.

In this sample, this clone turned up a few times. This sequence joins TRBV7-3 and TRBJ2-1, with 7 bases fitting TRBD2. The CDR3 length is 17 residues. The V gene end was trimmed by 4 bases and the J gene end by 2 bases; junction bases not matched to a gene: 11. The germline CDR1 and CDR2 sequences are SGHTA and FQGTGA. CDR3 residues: CASSYYQLRGAYNEQFF. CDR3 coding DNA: TGTGCCAGCAGCTACTACCAGCTTCGGGGGGCCTACAATGAGCAGTTCTTC.

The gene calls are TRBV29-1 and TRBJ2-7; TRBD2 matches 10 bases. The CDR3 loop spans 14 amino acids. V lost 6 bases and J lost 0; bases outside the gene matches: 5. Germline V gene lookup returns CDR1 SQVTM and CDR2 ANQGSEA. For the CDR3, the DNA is TGCAGCGTCGAGACTAGCGGGCCCTCCTACGAGCAGTACTTC. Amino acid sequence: CSVETSGPSYEQYF.

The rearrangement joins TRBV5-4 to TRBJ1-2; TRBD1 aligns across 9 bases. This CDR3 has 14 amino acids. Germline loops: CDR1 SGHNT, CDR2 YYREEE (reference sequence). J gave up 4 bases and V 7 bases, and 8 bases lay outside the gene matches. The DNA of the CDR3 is TGTGCCAGCCACGGGACAGGGATAAGCTATGGCTACACCTTC. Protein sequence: CASHGTGISYGYTF.

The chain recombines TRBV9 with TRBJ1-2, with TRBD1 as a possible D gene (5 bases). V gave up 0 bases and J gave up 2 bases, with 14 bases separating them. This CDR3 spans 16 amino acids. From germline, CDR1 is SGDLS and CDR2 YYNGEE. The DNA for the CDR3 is TGTGCCAGCAGCGTAGATTTGGACACCCGAAACTATGGCTACACCTTC. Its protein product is CASSVDLDTRNYGYTF.

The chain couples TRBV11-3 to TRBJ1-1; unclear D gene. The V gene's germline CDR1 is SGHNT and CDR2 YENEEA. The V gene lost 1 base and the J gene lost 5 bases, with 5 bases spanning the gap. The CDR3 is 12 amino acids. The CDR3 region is CASSLGWTEAFF. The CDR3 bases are TGTGCCAGCAGCTTAGGTTGGACTGAAGCTTTCTTT.

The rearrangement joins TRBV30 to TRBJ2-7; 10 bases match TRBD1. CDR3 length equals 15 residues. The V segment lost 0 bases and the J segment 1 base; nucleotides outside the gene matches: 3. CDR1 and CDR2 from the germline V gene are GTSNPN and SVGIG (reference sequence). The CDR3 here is CAWSVLGQGSYEQYF. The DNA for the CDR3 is TGTGCCTGGAGTGTCTTGGGACAGGGGTCCTACGAGCAGTACTTC.

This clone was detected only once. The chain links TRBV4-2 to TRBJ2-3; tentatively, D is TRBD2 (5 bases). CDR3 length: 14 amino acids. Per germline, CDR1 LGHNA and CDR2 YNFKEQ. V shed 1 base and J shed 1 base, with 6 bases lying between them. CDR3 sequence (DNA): TGTGCCAGCAGCCAAGTACTAGGCACAGATACGCAGTATTTT. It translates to CASSQVLGTDTQYF.

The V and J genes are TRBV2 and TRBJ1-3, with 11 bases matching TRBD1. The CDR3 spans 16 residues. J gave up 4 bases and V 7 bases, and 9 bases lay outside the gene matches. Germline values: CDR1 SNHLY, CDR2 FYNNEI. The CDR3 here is CASISGQGAGGNTIYF. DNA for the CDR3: TGTGCCAGCATCTCAGGACAGGGGGCGGGAGGAAACACCATATATTTT.

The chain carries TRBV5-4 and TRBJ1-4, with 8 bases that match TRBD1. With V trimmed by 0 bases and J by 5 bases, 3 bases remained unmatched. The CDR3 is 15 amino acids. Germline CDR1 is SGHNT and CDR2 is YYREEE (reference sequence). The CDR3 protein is CASSLGTGINEKLFF. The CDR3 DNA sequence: TGTGCCAGCAGCTTGGGGACAGGGATAAATGAAAAACTGTTTTTT.

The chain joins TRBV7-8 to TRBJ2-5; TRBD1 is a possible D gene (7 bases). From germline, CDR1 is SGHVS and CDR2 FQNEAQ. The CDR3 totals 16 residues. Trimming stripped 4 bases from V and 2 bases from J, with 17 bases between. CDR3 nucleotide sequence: TGTGCCAGCAGCTCCGACAGGGCCGGGGGACAAGAGACCCAGTACTTC. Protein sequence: CASSSDRAGGQETQYF.

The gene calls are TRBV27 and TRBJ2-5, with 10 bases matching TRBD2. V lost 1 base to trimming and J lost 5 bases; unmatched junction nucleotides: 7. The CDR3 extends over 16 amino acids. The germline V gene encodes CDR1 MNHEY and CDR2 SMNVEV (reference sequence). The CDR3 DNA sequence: TGTGCCAGCAGTTTATATCCTAGCGGGAGTGGCGAGACCCAGTACTTC. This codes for CASSLYPSGSGETQYF.

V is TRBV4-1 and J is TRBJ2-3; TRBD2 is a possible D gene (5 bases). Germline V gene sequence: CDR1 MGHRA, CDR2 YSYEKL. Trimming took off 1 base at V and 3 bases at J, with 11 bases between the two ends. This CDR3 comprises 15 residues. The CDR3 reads CASSQAPLVTDTQYF. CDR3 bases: TGCGCCAGCAGCCAAGCCCCACTAGTGACAGATACGCAGTATTTT.

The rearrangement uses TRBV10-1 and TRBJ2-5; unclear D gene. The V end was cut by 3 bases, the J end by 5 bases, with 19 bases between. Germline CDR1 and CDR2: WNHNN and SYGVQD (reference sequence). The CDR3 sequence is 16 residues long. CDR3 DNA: TGCGCCAGCAGTGATTCTCCAGGCCGATCCACCGAGACCCAGTACTTC. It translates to CASSDSPGRSTETQYF.